What follows describes a single TCR beta chain. The target antigen is unknown. The data derive from a study of shared clonotypes between healthy human individuals. Looked up from germline, CDR1 is ENHRY and CDR2 is SYGVKD. Deletions cut 6 bases from V and 0 bases from J, with 9 bases between. The CDR3 extends over 13 amino acids. Whole-study results and caveats: Non-shared clonotypes showed lower generation probabilities than clonotypes common to all four donors.

It was across several immunoSEQ plates that each subset's genomic DNA was evenly split. The authors loaded about 0.2 ug DNA, 28,000 or so T cell genomes, into sorted-subset replicate PCRs. Study processing details: Junction-only sequences without quality scores were provided by ImmunoSEQ, so filtering was different. Sequencing was performed with immunoSEQ multiplex PCR; in TCRdb, only in-frame clones are kept and a portion is missing. D and trimming come from the DNA, and the V and J calls and clone size come from that table. The data hold about 2.4 million clones, with 93% observed a single time. The V call is TRBV10-3, the J call TRBJ2-7, with D hard to call. Sequenced material: naive CD4+ T cells from PBMCs. Noted subset: CD45RA+ positively selected. This TCR came from a man younger than 30 in good health. Some clones in this sample may be carry-over from other donors' samples. CDR3: CAIRRPSSYEQYF. In DNA, the CDR3 is TGTGCCATCAGGAGACCGAGCTCCTACGAGCAGTACTTC.